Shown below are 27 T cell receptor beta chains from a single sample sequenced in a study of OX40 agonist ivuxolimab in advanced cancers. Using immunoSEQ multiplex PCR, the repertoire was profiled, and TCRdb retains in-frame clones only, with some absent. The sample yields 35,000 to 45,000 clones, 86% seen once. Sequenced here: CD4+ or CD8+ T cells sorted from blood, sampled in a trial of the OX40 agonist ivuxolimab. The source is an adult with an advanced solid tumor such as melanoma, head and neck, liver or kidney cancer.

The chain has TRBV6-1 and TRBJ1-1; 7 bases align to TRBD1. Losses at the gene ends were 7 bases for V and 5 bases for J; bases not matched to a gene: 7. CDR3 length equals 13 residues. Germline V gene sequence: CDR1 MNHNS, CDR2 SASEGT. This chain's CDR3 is CASNRLGQTEAFF. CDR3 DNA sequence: TGTGCCAGCAATCGCCTGGGACAGACTGAAGCTTTCTTT.

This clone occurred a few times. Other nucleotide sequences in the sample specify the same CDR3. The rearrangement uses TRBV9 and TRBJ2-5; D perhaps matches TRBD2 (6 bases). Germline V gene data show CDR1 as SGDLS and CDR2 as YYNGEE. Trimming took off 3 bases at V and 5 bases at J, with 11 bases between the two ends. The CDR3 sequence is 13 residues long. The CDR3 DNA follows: TGTGCCAGCAGCGCGGAGGGCGTGGAGACCCAGTACTTC. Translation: CASSAEGVETQYF.

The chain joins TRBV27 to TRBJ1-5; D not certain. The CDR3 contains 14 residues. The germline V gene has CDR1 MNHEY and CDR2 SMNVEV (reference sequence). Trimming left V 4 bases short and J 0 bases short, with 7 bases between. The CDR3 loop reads CASSYGYSNQPQHF. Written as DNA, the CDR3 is TGTGCCAGCAGTTACGGATATAGCAATCAGCCCCAGCATTTT.

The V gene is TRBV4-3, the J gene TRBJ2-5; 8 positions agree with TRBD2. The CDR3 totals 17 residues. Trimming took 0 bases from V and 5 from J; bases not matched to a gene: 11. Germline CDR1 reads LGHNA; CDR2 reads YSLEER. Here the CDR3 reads CASSQELAGGSEETQYF. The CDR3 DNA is TGCGCCAGCAGCCAAGAATTGGCGGGGGGCTCGGAGGAGACCCAGTACTTC.

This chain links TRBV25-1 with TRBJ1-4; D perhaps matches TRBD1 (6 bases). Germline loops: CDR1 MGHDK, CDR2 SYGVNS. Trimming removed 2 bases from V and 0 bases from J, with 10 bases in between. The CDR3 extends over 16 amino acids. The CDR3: CASSEVDSATNEKLFF. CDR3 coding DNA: TGTGCCAGCAGTGAAGTGGACAGCGCAACTAATGAAAAACTGTTTTTT.

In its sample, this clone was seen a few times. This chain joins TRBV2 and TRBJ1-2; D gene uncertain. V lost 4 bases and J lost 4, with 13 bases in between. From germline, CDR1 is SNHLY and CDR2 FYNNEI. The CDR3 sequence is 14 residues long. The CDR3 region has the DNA TGTGCCAGCAGTGGTCAGGCCTCCTCCTATGGCTACACCTTC. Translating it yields CASSGQASSYGYTF.

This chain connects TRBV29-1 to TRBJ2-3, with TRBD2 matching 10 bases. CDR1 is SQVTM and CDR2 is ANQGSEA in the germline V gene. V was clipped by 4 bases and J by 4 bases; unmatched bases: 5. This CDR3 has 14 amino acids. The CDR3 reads CSVGVAGGADTQYF. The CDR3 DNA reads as TGCAGCGTTGGGGTAGCGGGGGGAGCAGATACGCAGTATTTT.

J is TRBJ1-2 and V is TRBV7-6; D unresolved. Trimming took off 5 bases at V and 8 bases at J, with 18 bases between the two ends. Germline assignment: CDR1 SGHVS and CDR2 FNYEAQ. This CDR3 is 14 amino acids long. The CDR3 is CASSETGNMEGYTF. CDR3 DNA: TGTGCCAGCAGCGAAACCGGGAATATGGAAGGCTACACCTTC.

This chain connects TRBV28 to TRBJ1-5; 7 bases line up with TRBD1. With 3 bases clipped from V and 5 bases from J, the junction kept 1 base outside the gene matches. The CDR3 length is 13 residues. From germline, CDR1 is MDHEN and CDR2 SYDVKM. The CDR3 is CASSLTGHQPQHF. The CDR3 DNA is TGTGCCAGCAGTTTGACAGGGCATCAGCCCCAGCATTTT.

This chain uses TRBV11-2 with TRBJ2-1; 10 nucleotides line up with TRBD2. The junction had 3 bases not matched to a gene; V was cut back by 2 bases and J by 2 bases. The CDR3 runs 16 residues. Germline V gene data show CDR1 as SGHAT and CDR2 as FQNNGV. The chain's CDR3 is CASSLISGGAYNEQFF. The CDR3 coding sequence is TGTGCCAGCAGCTTAATAAGCGGGGGGGCCTACAATGAGCAGTTCTTC.

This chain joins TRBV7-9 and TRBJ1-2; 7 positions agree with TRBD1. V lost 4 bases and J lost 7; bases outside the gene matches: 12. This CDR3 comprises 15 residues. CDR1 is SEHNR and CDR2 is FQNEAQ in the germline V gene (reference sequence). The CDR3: CASSSSGGNEGGYTF. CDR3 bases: TGTGCCAGCAGCTCTTCAGGGGGAAATGAAGGTGGCTACACCTTC. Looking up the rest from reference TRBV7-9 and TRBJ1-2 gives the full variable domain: DTGVSQNPRHKITKRGQNVTFRCDPISEHNRLYWYRQTLGQGPEFLTYFQNEAQLEKSRLLSDRFSAERPKGSFSTLEIQRTEQGDSAMYLCASSSSGGNEGGYTFGSGTRLTVV.

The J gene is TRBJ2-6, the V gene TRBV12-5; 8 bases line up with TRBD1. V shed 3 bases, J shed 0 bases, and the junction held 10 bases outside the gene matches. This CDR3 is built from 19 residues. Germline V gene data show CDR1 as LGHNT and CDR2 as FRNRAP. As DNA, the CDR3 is TGTGCTAGTGGTTTCCCCCAGGGGGCACCCCACTCTGGGGCCAACGTCCTGACTTTC. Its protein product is CASGFPQGAPHSGANVLTF.

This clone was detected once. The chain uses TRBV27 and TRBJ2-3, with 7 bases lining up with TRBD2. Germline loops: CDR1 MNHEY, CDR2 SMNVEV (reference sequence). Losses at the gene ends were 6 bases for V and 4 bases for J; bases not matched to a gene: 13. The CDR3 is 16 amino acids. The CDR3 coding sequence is TGTGCCAGCAGCGGGTCCGGGGGGTTGTACCCAGATACGCAGTATTTT. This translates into CASSGSGGLYPDTQYF.

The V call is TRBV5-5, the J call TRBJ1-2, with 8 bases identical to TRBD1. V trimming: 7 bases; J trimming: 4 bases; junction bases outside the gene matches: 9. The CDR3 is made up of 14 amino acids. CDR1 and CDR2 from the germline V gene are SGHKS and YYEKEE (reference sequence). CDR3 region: CASVGQGASYGYTF. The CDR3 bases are TGTGCCAGCGTCGGGCAGGGGGCCTCCTATGGCTACACCTTC. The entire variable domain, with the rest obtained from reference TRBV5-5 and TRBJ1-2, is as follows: DAGVTQSPTHLIKTRGQQVTLRCSPISGHKSVSWYQQVLGQGPQFIFQYYEKEERGRGNFPDRFSARQFPNYSSELNVNALLLGDSALYLCASVGQGASYGYTFGSGTRLTVV.

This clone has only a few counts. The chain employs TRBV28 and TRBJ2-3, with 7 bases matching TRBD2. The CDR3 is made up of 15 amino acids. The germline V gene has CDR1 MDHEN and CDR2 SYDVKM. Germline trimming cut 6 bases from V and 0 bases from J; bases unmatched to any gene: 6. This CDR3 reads CASRGEGTSTDTQYF. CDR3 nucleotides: TGTGCCAGCAGAGGGGAGGGGACTAGCACAGATACGCAGTATTTT.

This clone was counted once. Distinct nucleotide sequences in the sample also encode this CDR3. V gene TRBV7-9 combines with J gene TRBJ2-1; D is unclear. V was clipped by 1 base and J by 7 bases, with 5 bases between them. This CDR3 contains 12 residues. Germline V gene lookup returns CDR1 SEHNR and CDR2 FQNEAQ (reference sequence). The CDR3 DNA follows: TGTGCCAGCAGCTTAGGGAATAATGAGCAGTTCTTC. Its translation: CASSLGNNEQFF.

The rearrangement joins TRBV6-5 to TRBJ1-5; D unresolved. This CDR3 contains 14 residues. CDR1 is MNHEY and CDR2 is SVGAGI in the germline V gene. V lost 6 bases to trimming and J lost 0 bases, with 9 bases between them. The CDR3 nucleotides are TGTGCCAGCAGCCGGTTAGCTAGCAATCAGCCCCAGCATTTT. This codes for CASSRLASNQPQHF.

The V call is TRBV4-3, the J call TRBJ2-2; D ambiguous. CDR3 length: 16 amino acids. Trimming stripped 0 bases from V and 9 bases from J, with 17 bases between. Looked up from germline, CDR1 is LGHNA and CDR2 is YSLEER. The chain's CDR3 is CASSQDRPPSGRELFF. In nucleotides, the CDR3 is TGCGCCAGCAGCCAAGATCGTCCCCCGTCTGGGCGGGAGCTGTTTTTT.

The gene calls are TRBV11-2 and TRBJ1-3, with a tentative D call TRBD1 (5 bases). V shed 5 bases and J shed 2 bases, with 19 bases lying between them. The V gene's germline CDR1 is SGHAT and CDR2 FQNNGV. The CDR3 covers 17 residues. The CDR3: CASSPWARGRAGNTIYF. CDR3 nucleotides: TGTGCCAGCAGCCCTTGGGCGAGGGGAAGGGCTGGAAACACCATATATTTT. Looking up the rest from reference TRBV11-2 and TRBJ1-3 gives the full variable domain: EAGVAQSPRYKIIEKRQSVAFWCNPISGHATLYWYQQILGQGPKLLIQFQNNGVVDDSQLPKDRFSAERLKGVDSTLKIQPAKLEDSAVYLCASSPWARGRAGNTIYFGEGSWLTVV.

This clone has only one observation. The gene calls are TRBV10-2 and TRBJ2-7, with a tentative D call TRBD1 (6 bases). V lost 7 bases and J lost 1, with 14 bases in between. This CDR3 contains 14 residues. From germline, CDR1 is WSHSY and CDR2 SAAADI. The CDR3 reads CASTDWTASYEQYV. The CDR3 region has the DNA TGCGCCAGCACCGATTGGACAGCATCCTACGAGCAGTACGTC.

CDR3: CASKGGGEFYNEQFF. DNA of the CDR3: TGTGCCAGCAAGGGAGGGGGGGAATTCTACAATGAGCAGTTCTTC. The chain links TRBV27 to TRBJ2-1; possible D gene TRBD2, 7 bases. Germline lookup yields CDR1 MNHEY and CDR2 SMNVEV (reference sequence). The V end was cut by 7 bases, the J end by 3 bases, with 16 bases between. The CDR3 has 15 residues.

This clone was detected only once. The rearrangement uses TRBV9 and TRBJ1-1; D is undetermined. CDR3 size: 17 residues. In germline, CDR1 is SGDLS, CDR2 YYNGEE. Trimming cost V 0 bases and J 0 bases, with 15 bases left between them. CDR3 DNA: TGTGCCAGCAGCGTAGCCCCCTTAAACACCATGAACACTGAAGCTTTCTTT. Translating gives CASSVAPLNTMNTEAFF.

The CDR3 nucleotides are TGTGCCAGCAGTTCTAGCGGCTACGAGCAGTACGTC. Translation gives CASSSSGYEQYV. V gene TRBV6-5 combines with J gene TRBJ2-7, with TRBD2 matching 7 bases. Germline V CDR1 and CDR2: MNHEY, SVGAGI. V lost 4 bases and J lost 3; bases outside the gene matches: 0. This CDR3 is 12 amino acids long.

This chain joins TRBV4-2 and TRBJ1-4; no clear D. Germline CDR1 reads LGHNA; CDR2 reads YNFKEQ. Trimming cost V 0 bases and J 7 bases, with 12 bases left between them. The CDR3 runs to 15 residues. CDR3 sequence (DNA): TGTGCCAGCAGCCAAGAGGCAGGAGAGGGTGAAAAACTGTTTTTT. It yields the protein CASSQEAGEGEKLFF.

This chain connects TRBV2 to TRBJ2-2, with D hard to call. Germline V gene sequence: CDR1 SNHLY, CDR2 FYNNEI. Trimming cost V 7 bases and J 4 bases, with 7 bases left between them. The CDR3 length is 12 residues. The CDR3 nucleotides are TGTGCCAGCAAAGGTGGCACCGGGGAGCTGTTTTTT. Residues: CASKGGTGELFF.

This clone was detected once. CDR3 loop: CSDLRDLNLYGYTF. In nucleotides, the CDR3 is TGCAGCGACCTCCGGGACCTTAACCTCTATGGCTACACCTTC. The V gene is TRBV29-1, the J gene TRBJ1-2; D is perhaps TRBD1 (5 bases). This CDR3 is built from 14 residues. CDR1 SQVTM and CDR2 ANQGSEA come from the germline V gene. With 7 bases removed from V and 4 bases from J, the gap between germline ends came to 19 bases.

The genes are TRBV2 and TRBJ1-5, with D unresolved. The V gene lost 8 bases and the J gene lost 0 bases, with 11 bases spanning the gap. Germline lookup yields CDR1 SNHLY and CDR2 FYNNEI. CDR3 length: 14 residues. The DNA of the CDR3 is TGTGCCAGCTGTGGCCTTTATAGCAATCAGCCCCAGCATTTT. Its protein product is CASCGLYSNQPQHF.